This T cell receptor (beta chain) was captured in a study of blood T cells in healthy people across ages (dated by TCRdb to between 2014 and 2017). About the investigation overall: In model experiments, template switching captured roughly one uniquely barcoded TCR beta cDNA molecule for every two T cells. To track age-related changes in TCR beta repertoire diversity, the study relied on deep sequencing normalized with unique cDNA molecular identifiers. For two donors (one aged 18 to 30 and one aged 80 or older), the study analyzed two additional independent replicas of 1 million unique cDNA reads from the same blood draw. Donors of different ages were randomly distributed across sequencing lanes to avoid experimental bias. Four age groups were formed from the donors: young (average approximately 15 years), middle-aged (approximately 42), aged (over 55) and long-lived (about 75). Study-level results and caveats: Bulk unsorted PBMC profiling prevented conclusive comparison of naive and antigen-experienced compartments. Observed TCR beta diversity per million T cells fell roughly linearly with age, and a significant reduction was already apparent by age about 38. Total diversity estimates from one million sequenced T cells were considered lower bounds and underestimates. Because donor CMV infection status was unknown, age-related changes in expanded clonotypes were potentially confounded. Compared with the aged group, more naive CD4+ T cells, fewer expanded clones and increased TCR diversity were shown by the long-lived group, suggesting age selection. There was a strong correlation between observed TCR beta diversity and the percentage of naive T cells measured by flow cytometry.

The donors were around 39 Caucasian individuals from Russia, aged roughly 6 to 100 years, who were systemically healthy. Each donor gave roughly 9.5 milliliters of peripheral blood, collected into EDTA-treated Vacutainer tubes. Ficoll-Paque density-gradient centrifugation was used to isolate PBMCs, with at least 6 million obtained per sample. Total RNA was extracted from PBMCs with Trizol reagent, with at least 5 micrograms obtained per sample. For every donor, an aliquot of PBMCs went through flow cytometry to measure the percentages of naive CD45RAhigh/CD27high T cells. The library came from 5' RACE. Data came from an Illumina HiSeq 2500. A second roughly 7 to 11 cycle PCR used a sample-barcoded 5' primer and a J-beta primer mix. Each TCR beta cDNA molecule received a unique molecular identifier from a template-switch 5' adaptor carrying 12 random nucleotides. At least 3 million CDR3-containing paired-end reads were obtained from each sample. First-strand cDNA synthesis was performed from all RNA using the Mint cDNA synthesis kit, with priming by a TRBC-specific oligonucleotide. Following uracil-DNA glycosylase treatment, all cDNA underwent a first 18-cycle PCR with the universal primers M1SS and BC2_uni_R. Concerning the study's data processing: Normalization of each sample was performed by random selection of 1 million high-quality reads, each carrying a distinct molecular identifier. Instead of being binned into consensus sequences, reads that shared molecular identifiers were thrown out. CDR3 identification, clonotype clustering and error correction used MiTCR with a Q25 quality threshold and the strictest error-elimination algorithm. A nonparametric unseen species model with Euler transformation was used to estimate lower-bound total TCR beta diversity. TCRdb passed the public sequencing reads through fastp at Q25 and MiXCR, retaining productive beta sequences. When rows share a CDR3 protein, they turn into one entry using the most common DNA and genes. TCRdb's processing, not the study's, gives the V and J calls here. The sample records about 630,000 distinct CDR3 sequences, about 21% of which are singletons. 3.6% of the sample goes to the ten largest clones.

A few counts support this clonotype. Its antigen target is currently unknown. No qualities accompany the bases; no much larger clone lies one base away. V is reduced by 7 bases and J by 2 bases, leaving a spacing of 9 bases between them. The CDR3 runs 13 residues from the cysteine to the phenylalanine. The DNA shown is the 39-base CDR3, in frame from base 1. CDR1 is given as LNHNV and CDR2 as YYDKDF, both from the germline V gene (reference sequence). The rearrangement joined TRBV15 to TRBJ1-5, and TRBD1 may be the D gene, going by 5 matching bases. The source material was blood. The sequence derives from a man aged 65 to 85 in good health. The DNA is TGTGCCACCACGCAGGGTGGCAATCAGCCCCAGCATTTT. Translated, it gives CATTQGGNQPQHF.